This TCR beta chain was identified in a study of shared clonotypes between healthy human individuals. Study results and caveats: Only blood was sampled; tissue repertoires likely differ. Clonotypes shared by all four donors outscored non-shared clonotypes in generation probability.

Worth noting for this clone: Its antigen is not identified.

Terminally differentiated effector memory CD45RA+ cells were excluded by CCR7 positive selection of CD45RO-negative cells. Sequenced by immunoSEQ multiplex PCR; TCRdb stores in-frame clones only, minus some. The sample holds about 580,000 clones, about 98% seen once. Source material: naive CD8+ T cells sorted from blood. The TCR was taken from a man younger than 40 in good health.

Here the CDR3 DNA reads TGCGCCAGCAGTCCAGACAGGGGTGGTACTGAAGCTTTCTTT. It translates to CASSPDRGGTEAFF. This chain connects TRBV4-1 to TRBJ1-1, with TRBD1 matching over 8 bases. The CDR3 is 14 residues long. The trim removed 6 bases at V and 5 bases at J, leaving 8 bases unmatched. Germline CDR1 and CDR2: MGHRA and YSYEKL.